These 28 T cell receptor beta chains originate from one sample sequenced in a study of CD8+ T cells in alopecia areata. TCR sequencing used cDNA made by reverse transcription of extracted RNA. TCRdb keeps only in-frame clones here, not all; method: immunoSEQ multiplex PCR. The table lists some 170,000 clones, roughly 58% of them singletons. Treatment reported: oral pan-JAK inhibitor, 5-10 mg twice daily. This sample comprised CD4+ T cells sorted from blood, obtained at roughly week 58, from a patient treated with tofacitinib. The receptor source for this set is a human donor with alopecia areata.

This clone showed up just a few times. This chain links TRBV2 with TRBJ2-3; the match to TRBD2 covers 8 bases. V shed 8 bases, J shed 2 bases, and the junction held 6 bases outside the gene matches. Germline-derived CDR1 and CDR2 are SNHLY and FYNNEI. The CDR3 runs to 14 residues. The CDR3, as DNA: TGTGCCAGCCGACTAGCGAGCCACACAGATACGCAGTATTTT. Encoded protein: CASRLASHTDTQYF.

The chain combines TRBV29-1 with TRBJ1-1; possible D gene TRBD1, 6 bases. Germline loops: CDR1 SQVTM, CDR2 ANQGSEA. Trimming stripped 6 bases from V and 8 bases from J, with 13 bases between. The CDR3 runs 11 residues. The CDR3 loop is CSVARTVEAFF. The CDR3 DNA is TGCAGCGTCGCAAGGACAGTGGAAGCTTTCTTT.

The V and J genes are TRBV7-8 and TRBJ2-5; D not certain. V lost 2 bases, J lost 2 bases, and 0 bases lay in between. The CDR3 is 11 amino acids. Germline V gene lookup returns CDR1 SGHVS and CDR2 FQNEAQ. CDR3 sequence reads: CASSLQETQYF. Written as DNA, the CDR3 is TGTGCCAGCAGCTTACAAGAGACCCAGTACTTC.

This clone was seen a few times. The chain couples TRBV7-2 to TRBJ2-7, with 12 bases aligning to TRBD2. The J segment lost 1 base and the V segment lost 1 base, leaving 2 bases of the junction unmatched. The CDR3 runs 16 residues. Germline V lookup: CDR1 SGHTA, CDR2 FQGNSA. CDR3: CASSLEGTSGSYEQYF. The DNA for the CDR3 is TGTGCCAGCAGCTTAGAAGGGACTAGCGGGTCCTACGAGCAGTACTTC.

V and J are TRBV7-2 and TRBJ1-1; D is unresolved. The CDR3 totals 13 residues. Germline lookup yields CDR1 SGHTA and CDR2 FQGNSA. V lost 2 bases, J lost 1 base, and 5 bases lay in between. The CDR3 loop is CASSLQWNTEAFF. The CDR3 bases are TGTGCCAGCAGCTTACAGTGGAACACTGAAGCTTTCTTT.

V gene TRBV29-1 combines with J gene TRBJ2-7; 9 bases agree with TRBD1. The CDR3 spans 12 residues. Germline V gene data show CDR1 as SQVTM and CDR2 as ANQGSEA. After removal of 6 bases from V and 3 bases from J, the junction contained 3 bases not matched to a gene. The CDR3 loop is CSVQGAGYEQYF. The CDR3 nucleotides are TGCAGCGTACAGGGGGCGGGCTACGAGCAGTACTTC.

V is TRBV28 and J is TRBJ2-5, with a weak D call TRBD2 (6 bases). V dropped 6 bases and J dropped 3 bases, with 11 bases sitting between them. In germline, CDR1 is MDHEN, CDR2 SYDVKM. The CDR3 extends over 13 amino acids. The CDR3, as DNA: TGTGCCAGCAGAGTACTAGCTAAAGAGACCCAGTACTTC. Translation gives CASRVLAKETQYF.

The chain carries TRBV7-9 and TRBJ2-5; tentatively, D is TRBD1 or TRBD2 (6 bases each). Trimming cost V 3 bases and J 2 bases, with 10 bases left between them. Germline CDR1 reads SEHNR; CDR2 reads FQNEAQ (reference sequence). This CDR3 comprises 14 residues. CDR3 loop: CASSFRGRQETQYF. Written as DNA, the CDR3 is TGTGCCAGCAGCTTCCGGGGGCGGCAAGAGACCCAGTACTTC.

The chain is built from TRBV2 and TRBJ2-7, with 8 bases lining up with TRBD1. The CDR3 contains 14 residues. Germline lookup yields CDR1 SNHLY and CDR2 FYNNEI. V was pared by 6 bases and J by 3 bases, with 7 bases of the junction left unmatched. The CDR3 DNA is TGTGCCAGCAGCCCGGACAGGGTCGGCTACGAGCAGTACTTC. This encodes CASSPDRVGYEQYF.

The CDR3 here is CASSRGGSTEAFF. For the CDR3, the DNA is TGTGCCAGCAGCCGGGGGGGGAGCACTGAAGCTTTCTTT. The chain links TRBV7-2 to TRBJ1-1; D perhaps matches TRBD1 (5 bases). This CDR3 is built from 13 residues. Deletions cut 5 bases from V and 4 bases from J, with 11 bases between. Looked up from germline, CDR1 is SGHTA and CDR2 is FQGNSA.

The V gene is TRBV5-1, the J gene TRBJ1-1, with 7 bases that match TRBD1. Germline assignment: CDR1 SGHRS and CDR2 YFSETQ. The junction had 7 bases not matched to a gene; V was cut back by 3 bases and J by 2 bases. CDR3 length: 15 residues. In DNA form, the CDR3 reads TGCGCCAGCAGCTCTAACAGGGGTGTAAACACTGAAGCTTTCTTT. It specifies CASSSNRGVNTEAFF. Filled out from reference TRBV5-1 and TRBJ1-1, the complete variable domain reads KAGVTQTPRYLIKTRGQQVTLSCSPISGHRSVSWYQQTPGQGLQFLFEYFSETQRNKGNFPGRFSGRQFSNSRSEMNVSTLELGDSALYLCASSSNRGVNTEAFFGQGTRLTVV.

The rearrangement uses TRBV15 and TRBJ1-6; D is undetermined. CDR1 is LNHNV and CDR2 is YYDKDF in the germline V gene (reference sequence). V was clipped by 2 bases and J by 8 bases, with 10 bases between them. This CDR3 spans 14 amino acids. CDR3 sequence: CATSRSRADSPLHF. CDR3 DNA: TGTGCCACCAGCAGATCCCGGGCCGATTCACCCCTCCACTTT.

This clone was recorded a few times. The chain links TRBV6-5 to TRBJ2-2; the D gene is possibly TRBD2 (6 bases). Trimming left V 6 bases short and J 3 bases short, with 11 bases between. The CDR3 spans 14 residues. Germline V gene data show CDR1 as MNHEY and CDR2 as SVGAGI. In DNA form, the CDR3 reads TGTGCCAGCAGGTCCGGGGGACACACCGGGGAGCTGTTTTTT. Translated, it gives CASRSGGHTGELFF.

As regards this clone: Other DNA sequences in the same sample also yield this CDR3. The V and J genes are TRBV23-1 and TRBJ2-7; 7 nucleotides match TRBD2. TRBV23-1 is designated an ORF whose function remains uncertain. The junction had 7 bases not matched to a gene; V was cut back by 1 base and J by 4 bases. The CDR3 totals 15 residues. The CDR3 nucleotides read TGCGCCAGCAGTCAATGGGGAGGGCGGGCGTACGAGCAGTACTTC. Translating it yields CASSQWGGRAYEQYF.

The chain links TRBV7-8 to TRBJ1-6, with 7 bases fitting TRBD1. CDR1 is SGHVS and CDR2 is FQNEAQ in the germline V gene. V shed 5 bases and J 6 bases; nucleotides not matched to a gene: 7. The CDR3 has 15 residues. The chain's CDR3 is CASSTQGNRNSPLHF. CDR3 nucleotides: TGTGCCAGCAGCACACAGGGGAACCGTAATTCACCCCTCCACTTT.

The chain carries TRBV4-1 and TRBJ1-1, with a possible D match to TRBD1 (5 bases). With 3 bases removed from V and 0 bases from J, the gap between germline ends came to 17 bases. CDR1 and CDR2 (germline): MGHRA, YSYEKL. This CDR3 contains 17 residues. CDR3 residues: CASSHIQGLGVNTEAFF. CDR3 DNA: TGCGCCAGCAGCCACATCCAGGGATTGGGGGTGAACACTGAAGCTTTCTTT.

The rearrangement links TRBV7-9 to TRBJ2-2; D unresolved. Trimming removed 4 bases from V and 7 bases from J, with 16 bases in between. Per germline, CDR1 SEHNR and CDR2 FQNEAQ (reference sequence). The length of the CDR3 is 15 residues. DNA for the CDR3: TGTGCCAGCAGCTCCGGAGTGTGGTCTAGCGGGGAGCTGTTTTTT. Its protein product is CASSSGVWSSGELFF. Complete variable domain (other parts from reference TRBV7-9 and TRBJ2-2): DTGVSQNPRHKITKRGQNVTFRCDPISEHNRLYWYRQTLGQGPEFLTYFQNEAQLEKSRLLSDRFSAERPKGSFSTLEIQRTEQGDSAMYLCASSSGVWSSGELFFGEGSRLTVL.

This chain joins TRBV4-2 and TRBJ2-5; TRBD2 matches at 8 bases. The CDR3 sequence is 16 residues long. Germline V lookup: CDR1 LGHNA, CDR2 YNFKEQ. V lost 3 bases and J lost 2; bases outside the gene matches: 8. The chain's CDR3 is CASSQERGGLQETQYF. Here the CDR3 DNA reads TGTGCCAGCAGCCAGGAACGGGGGGGCCTTCAAGAGACCCAGTACTTC.

This clone came up a few times. The same CDR3 also results from other DNA sequences found in this sample. The chain employs TRBV5-1 and TRBJ1-1; 7 bases match TRBD1. The J segment lost 5 bases and the V segment lost 0 bases, leaving 4 bases of the junction unmatched. From germline, CDR1 is SGHRS and CDR2 YFSETQ. The CDR3 has 14 amino acids. The CDR3 DNA reads TGCGCCAGCAGCTTGGGACAGGGTGGGACTGAAGCTTTCTTT. It is translated as CASSLGQGGTEAFF.

The V call is TRBV6-5, the J call TRBJ1-3; the match to TRBD1 covers 9 bases. Germline V CDR1 and CDR2: MNHEY, SVGAGI. The CDR3 is made up of 15 amino acids. Germline trimming cut 2 bases from V and 4 bases from J; bases unmatched to any gene: 3. The CDR3 loop is CASSYTGTGGNTIYF. In DNA form, the CDR3 reads TGTGCCAGCAGTTACACCGGGACAGGGGGAAACACCATATATTTT.

The rearrangement links TRBV14 to TRBJ1-6; D gene ambiguous. The V end was cut by 4 bases, the J end by 0 bases, with 7 bases between. There are 15 residues in the CDR3. Germline CDR1 SGHDN, CDR2 FVKESK. The CDR3 sequence is CASSPRLSYNSPLHF. CDR3 in DNA: TGTGCCAGCAGCCCTCGCCTCTCCTATAATTCACCCCTCCACTTT. The full variable domain, with the rest looked up from reference TRBV14 and TRBJ1-6, is EAGVTQFPSHSVIEKGQTVTLRCDPISGHDNLYWYRRVMGKEIKFLLHFVKESKQDESGMPNNRFLAERTGGTYSTLKVQPAELEDSGVYFCASSPRLSYNSPLHFGNGTRLTVT.

The gene calls are TRBV7-8 and TRBJ1-2; D remains ambiguous. CDR1 and CDR2 (germline): SGHVS, FQNEAQ. Trimming removed 0 bases at V and 5 bases at J, with 10 bases between. CDR3 size: 14 residues. The CDR3 DNA is TGTGCCAGCAGCTTAGCAGGTCCCCGATATGGCTACACCTTC. Protein: CASSLAGPRYGYTF.

The chain has TRBV6-5 and TRBJ2-3, with 7 bases identical to TRBD1. Germline V gene data show CDR1 as MNHEY and CDR2 as SVGAGI. V gave up 0 bases and J gave up 0 bases; unmatched junction bases: 3. The CDR3 spans 16 residues. The chain's CDR3 is CASSYSGTASTDTQYF. CDR3 bases: TGTGCCAGCAGTTACTCGGGGACAGCCAGCACAGATACGCAGTATTTT.

This chain connects TRBV6-5 to TRBJ1-5; TRBD1 might be the D (6 bases). The germline gives CDR1 MNHEY, CDR2 SVGAGI. The length of the CDR3 is 13 residues. The germline V and J ends were trimmed by 5 bases and 7 bases, with 12 bases remaining between them. For the CDR3, the DNA is TGTGCCAGCAGTCAAGGGGGTTGGCAGCCCCAGCATTTT. It specifies CASSQGGWQPQHF.

The chain combines TRBV6-6 with TRBJ2-7; tentatively, D is TRBD2 (5 bases). This CDR3 comprises 14 residues. V lost 2 bases, J lost 2 bases, and 10 bases lay in between. Germline V lookup: CDR1 MNHNY, CDR2 SVGAGI (reference sequence). The DNA for the CDR3 is TGTGCCAGCAGTTACATGGGGAGCACCTACGAGCAGTACTTC. Translation gives CASSYMGSTYEQYF.

A few counts support this clone. The gene calls are TRBV11-2 and TRBJ2-1; 8 bases match TRBD2. V shed 5 bases, J shed 8 bases, and the junction held 11 bases outside the gene matches. Germline loops: CDR1 SGHAT, CDR2 FQNNGV. The CDR3 loop spans 15 amino acids. CDR3 amino acids: CASSPPRGGRDEQFF. DNA for the CDR3: TGTGCCAGCAGCCCACCCCGGGGGGGGAGGGATGAGCAGTTCTTC.

The chain combines TRBV15 with TRBJ2-3; D gene uncertain. Per germline, CDR1 LNHNV and CDR2 YYDKDF (reference sequence). The CDR3 length is 15 residues. V was pared by 0 bases and J by 3 bases, with 10 bases between. Here the CDR3 reads CATSRELIPTDTQYF. CDR3 nucleotides: TGTGCCACCAGCAGAGAACTCATCCCGACAGATACGCAGTATTTT.

This clone has more than one count but fewer than ten. This rearrangement joins TRBV2 to TRBJ1-1; D might be TRBD1 (5 bases). V dropped 11 bases and J dropped 3 bases, with 10 bases sitting between them. Germline-derived CDR1 and CDR2 are SNHLY and FYNNEI. This CDR3 region has 11 residues. CDR3 bases: TGTGCCGCCCGGGGGGACACTGAAGCTTTCTTT. Translated: CAARGDTEAFF.